One sample yielded the 17 T cell receptor beta chains listed below, sequenced in a study of cytomegalovirus exposure and HLA in healthy donors. PCR involved 60 Vbeta and 13 Jbeta primers. Sequencing was performed with immunoSEQ multiplex PCR; in TCRdb, only in-frame clones are kept and a portion is missing. The sample holds fewer than 200,000 clones, about 88% seen once. Material for sequencing was PBMCs. These receptors were taken from a man younger than 40 in good health and CMV-seropositive.

The CDR3 DNA is TGTGCCAGCAGCTCGCAGGGTGTTGATGGCTACACCTTC. Residues: CASSSQGVDGYTF. The chain has TRBV7-8 and TRBJ1-2, with a possible D match to TRBD1 (5 bases). The V gene's germline CDR1 is SGHVS and CDR2 FQNEAQ. Trimming pared 4 bases from V and 6 bases from J, leaving 12 bases between. The CDR3 length is 13 residues.

The chain has TRBV5-4 and TRBJ1-1; D is uncertain. Germline V gene data show CDR1 as SGHNT and CDR2 as YYREEE (reference sequence). The V gene lost 0 bases and the J gene lost 7 bases, with 7 bases spanning the gap. The CDR3 loop spans 12 amino acids. CDR3 sequence (DNA): TGTGCCAGCAGCTTGGGGGAGTTTGAAGCTTTCTTT. It encodes CASSLGEFEAFF.

The rearrangement links TRBV5-6 to TRBJ2-7; D is ambiguous. The V end was cut by 3 bases, the J end by 3 bases, with 4 bases between. This CDR3 is 11 amino acids long. From germline, CDR1 is SGHDT and CDR2 YYEEEE. The CDR3 DNA reads TGTGCCAGCAGCTCCCACTACGAGCAGTACTTC. This translates into CASSSHYEQYF. The variable domain in full, completed from reference TRBV5-6 and TRBJ2-7, reads DAGVTQSPTHLIKTRGQQVTLRCSPKSGHDTVSWYQQALGQGPQFIFQYYEEEERQRGNFPDRFSGHQFPNYSSELNVNALLLGDSALYLCASSSHYEQYFGPGTRLTVT.

V and J are TRBV7-8 and TRBJ1-4, with TRBD1 identical over 7 bases. Germline loops: CDR1 SGHVS, CDR2 FQNEAQ. The CDR3 runs to 14 residues. Losses at the gene ends were 1 base for V and 7 bases for J; bases not matched to a gene: 3. CDR3 sequence (DNA): TGTGCCAGCAGCTTAGTGACAGGGAGTGAAAAACTGTTTTTT. Amino acids: CASSLVTGSEKLFF.

This clone was found a few times. CDR3 in DNA: TGTGCCAGCAGATACCAGGGTAGTTCCGAGCAGTACTTC. Translating gives CASRYQGSSEQYF. The J gene is TRBJ2-7, the V gene TRBV6-1; tentative D call: TRBD1 (5 bases). This CDR3 is built from 13 residues. Germline values: CDR1 MNHNS, CDR2 SASEGT. V dropped 6 bases and J dropped 6 bases, with 15 bases sitting between them.

This clone showed up just once. This sequence joins TRBV18 and TRBJ1-2, with 11 bases aligning to TRBD1. V lost 1 base, J lost 6 bases, and 4 bases stayed unmatched. The CDR3 loop spans 15 amino acids. Germline V gene lookup returns CDR1 KGHSH and CDR2 LQKENI. The CDR3 is CASSPLRTGGDGYTF. Here the CDR3 DNA reads TGTGCCAGCTCACCACTACGGACAGGGGGCGATGGCTACACCTTC.

A few counts support this clone. The J gene is TRBJ2-7, the V gene TRBV5-6, with D tentatively TRBD1 (5 bases). The CDR3 is 12 amino acids. Trimming stripped 3 bases from V and 6 bases from J, with 10 bases between. Germline V gene data show CDR1 as SGHDT and CDR2 as YYEEEE. CDR3 DNA: TGTGCCAGCAGCTCGCAGGGAACCGAGCAGTACTTC. As protein: CASSSQGTEQYF.

The gene calls are TRBV12-2 and TRBJ2-3; TRBD2 is taken as the D call from the table, unchecked against the DNA. TRBV12-2 has pseudogene status. CDR3 length: 18 residues. The CDR3: CASRWGLARPLSTDTQYF. The DNA of the CDR3 is TGTGCAAGTCGCTGGGGACTAGCGAGACCTCTTAGCACAGATACGCAGTATTTT.

This chain joins TRBV4-3 and TRBJ2-3; D is perhaps TRBD1 (6 bases). This CDR3 is built from 15 residues. From germline, CDR1 is LGHNA and CDR2 YSLEER. With 4 bases removed from V and 2 bases from J, the gap between germline ends came to 13 bases. The CDR3 region is CASSLSGQTTDTQYF. As DNA, the CDR3 is TGCGCCAGCAGCCTCTCTGGACAGACCACAGATACGCAGTATTTT.

The V gene is TRBV5-4, the J gene TRBJ2-5, with TRBD2 identical over 11 bases. V dropped 4 bases and J dropped 1; count of bases not matched to a gene: 12. The germline V gene encodes CDR1 SGHNT and CDR2 YYREEE (reference sequence). This CDR3 spans 18 amino acids. The CDR3 here is CASSPGGLAGGPQETQYF. Written as DNA, the CDR3 is TGTGCCAGCAGCCCGGGGGGGCTAGCGGGAGGTCCCCAAGAGACCCAGTACTTC.

The V and J genes are TRBV11-3 and TRBJ2-5; possible D gene TRBD1, 6 bases. The better agreement between TRBJ2-7 and the DNA end casts doubt on the J call. The CDR3 extends over 14 amino acids. The germline CDR1 and CDR2 sequences are SGHNT and YENEEA. In DNA form, the CDR3 reads TGTGCCAGCAGCTCCAACGACAGGTTCTACGAGCAGTACTTC. This encodes CASSSNDRFYEQYF.

The chain recombines TRBV25-1 with TRBJ2-6; D is undetermined. The V end was cut by 7 bases, the J end by 1 base, with 5 bases between. Per the germline V gene, CDR1 is MGHDK and CDR2 is SYGVNS. CDR3 length equals 13 residues. This CDR3 reads CASILSGANVLTF. The CDR3 bases are TGTGCCAGCATATTGTCTGGGGCCAACGTCCTGACTTTC.

V is TRBV19 and J is TRBJ2-1, with D possibly being TRBD2 (5 bases). CDR1 is LNHDA and CDR2 is SQIVND in the germline V gene (reference sequence). Trimming cost V 5 bases and J 7 bases, with 12 bases left between them. The CDR3 totals 13 residues. The DNA for the CDR3 is TGTGCCAGTAGTCCAAGAGGGCGGAATGAGCAGTTCTTC. As protein: CASSPRGRNEQFF. Based on the CDR3 plus reference TRBV19 and TRBJ2-1, the full variable domain is DGGITQSPKYLFRKEGQNVTLSCEQNLNHDAMYWYRQDPGQGLRLIYYSQIVNDFQKGDIAEGYSVSREKKESFPLTVTSAQKNPTAFYLCASSPRGRNEQFFGPGTRLTVL.

V gene TRBV27 combines with J gene TRBJ1-2; D gene unclear. V was clipped by 3 bases and J by 0 bases, with 8 bases between them. This CDR3 is built from 14 residues. Germline-derived CDR1 and CDR2 are MNHEY and SMNVEV (reference sequence). CDR3 protein: CASSFGPSNYGYTF. CDR3 nucleotides: TGTGCCAGCAGTTTCGGTCCTTCTAACTATGGCTACACCTTC.

This clone showed up just once. The chain couples TRBV21-1 to TRBJ2-5; the table assigns TRBD1, which was not confirmed against the DNA. TRBV21-1 has pseudogene status. The length of the CDR3 is 16 residues. The CDR3 protein is CASSKENTGDGETQYF. DNA for the CDR3: TGTGCCAGCAGCAAAGAGAATACAGGGGATGGAGAGACCCAGTACTTC.

As regards this clone: The sample contains more than one DNA sequence encoding this CDR3. This sequence joins TRBV18 and TRBJ2-5; 7 bases align to TRBD2. The CDR3 contains 14 residues. From germline, CDR1 is KGHSH and CDR2 LQKENI. Losses at the gene ends were 2 bases for V and 1 base for J; bases not matched to a gene: 1. The CDR3 protein is CASSPGRGQETQYF. CDR3 nucleotides: TGTGCCAGCTCACCAGGGAGGGGCCAAGAGACCCAGTACTTC.

The chain combines TRBV9 with TRBJ2-3; 10 nucleotides match TRBD2. The trim removed 3 bases at V and 4 bases at J, leaving 5 bases unmatched. The CDR3 extends over 15 amino acids. Germline lookup yields CDR1 SGDLS and CDR2 YYNGEE. The CDR3 DNA sequence: TGTGCCAGCAGCGCGGCTAGCGGGAGCCCAGATACGCAGTATTTT. Its translation is CASSAASGSPDTQYF.